This TCR beta chain appears in the sequencing data of a study of blood T cell repertoires in COVID-19 (dated by TCRdb to the early 2020s). Study-level background: Samples covering the acute and convalescent phases of COVID-19 were provided by collaborators in the United States, Italy and Spain. The prospective study material was composed of cDNA or gDNA derived from T cells, B-cell-depleted T cells, or PBMCs. Deeply sampled blood TCRbeta repertoires from subjects exposed to, actively infected with, or recovered from COVID-19 were included in the dataset. The repertoires were released in a freely available public database intended as a resource for research on the immune response to SARS-CoV-2. Samples were obtained from the ongoing ImmuneRACE study (first 160 participants) and from roughly 1,300 subjects provided by 6 global collaborators. Nearly every sample came with metadata listing a de-identified subject ID, COVID-19 status, age in years and sex. Where available, HLA class I and class II types were obtained from metadata supplied by the sample provider rather than from assay-based typing.

General findings and caveats noted by the study authors: The quantity of clinical and demographic metadata differed by source and by participant and was supplied without curation.

In the case of this clone: What antigen it recognizes has not been identified. Base qualities are not provided; no much larger clone lies one nucleotide away.

For CDR1 and CDR2, the germline V gene lists MDHEN and SYDVKM. Relative to germline, V is 6 bases shorter and J is 1 base shorter, with 13 bases between their ends. Including cysteine and phenylalanine, the CDR3 has 14 amino acids. The entry retains the CDR3 DNA only, 42 bases that are in frame from base 1. Participants in the prospective study were aged roughly 18 to 89 years, lived in some 24 United States geographic areas, and enrolled through a virtual design. To assign participants to cohorts, the prospective study relied on clinical history that participants themselves reported in a screening survey and a study questionnaire. Recovered participants in ImmuneRACE Cohort 3 were defined as having two consecutive negative NP/OP PCR tests, clearance from a healthcare professional, or resolution of symptoms. In the prospective study, whole blood, serum and a nasopharyngeal or oropharyngeal swab were collected from each participant by mobile phlebotomists. Over a roughly two-month period, participants in the prospective study had the option of providing additional blood draws and questionnaires. Prospective study blood samples were shipped either frozen or at room temperature before DNA extraction.

The immunoSEQ Assay, a bias-controlled multiplex PCR, was used to amplify TCRbeta CDR3 regions from genomic DNA. In the authors' own workflow: The number of nucleated cells in each sample was estimated from the amplification of reference gene primers within the assay. To quantify the absolute abundance of each unique TCRbeta CDR3 rearrangement, sequence reads were collapsed and filtered. For each sample, productive Simpson clonality was calculated as the square root of Simpson's diversity index over productive rearrangements. This is the immuneACCESS table as TCRdb keeps it, with only in-frame sequences that have V and J called. A part of the clones is gone; compared with another copy, unresolved V genes explain less than half, and the rest is unexplained. D and trimming were read from the DNA, whereas the V and J calls and clone size are those reported in that table. This sample gives about 300,000 clones in total; around 85% of them show up just once. Roughly 2.5% of the sample belongs to the ten largest clones.

The clonotype comes from a woman in her forties or fifties who had recovered from COVID-19. Sequencing used PBMCs or T cells enriched from blood (not recorded which). The chain is encoded by TRBV28 joined to TRBJ2-7, and perhaps TRBD1 as D gene, on 6 matching bases. CDR3 protein: CASRGRGLSYEQYF. The sequence in DNA is TGTGCCAGCAGGGGCAGGGGATTATCCTACGAGCAGTACTTC.